There are a few counts of the clone carrying this T cell receptor (beta chain). Its antigen is currently unknown. The data belong to a study of radiotherapy plus CTLA-4 blockade in lung cancer. Study information: Disease control was present in roughly 29% of patients, and objective responses in 15% to 20%.

Here immunoSEQ multiplex PCR was the method, and the copy in TCRdb shows in-frame clones only, minus some. The table includes over 85,000 clones, roughly 80% detected once. Germline CDR1 reads MGHRA; CDR2 reads YSYEKL. The CDR3 is made up of 15 amino acids. V was clipped by 0 bases and J by 6 bases, with 12 bases between them. The study treated chemo-refractory metastatic non-small-cell lung cancer patients with focal radiation plus ipilimumab CTLA-4 blockade. Overall study results and limits: Response, reportedly, was best predicted by interferon-beta along with early blood T cell clone dynamics. Researchers report tumor-derived TCR clones expanding in blood after radiotherapy plus ipilimumab.

The source was peripheral blood, collected from a patient treated with radiotherapy plus ipilimumab. The TCR sequence derives from a human donor with non-small cell lung cancer that progressed on radiotherapy plus ipilimumab. V and J are TRBV4-1 and TRBJ1-5; weak D call: TRBD1 (6 bases). The CDR3 DNA is TGCGCCAGCAGCCAAGAACCTGGGGGCGTTCAGCCCCAGCATTTT. Protein: CASSQEPGGVQPQHF.